This T cell receptor beta chain was documented in a study of T cells after yellow fever vaccination. The overall study: Preparation of the low-cell-number fractions used SMART-Seq v4 Ultra Low Input.

TCRdb re-analysed the 5' RACE reads in MiXCR, keeping a single row per CDR3 protein. The sample holds 500,000 to 700,000 distinct CDR3 sequences, under 25% seen once. The germline V gene encodes CDR1 DFQATT and CDR2 SNEGSKA (reference sequence). The ends were cut back, 3 bases at V and 2 bases at J, with 12 bases in the middle. The CDR3 totals 14 residues. This clonotype has only a few counts. The source was PBMCs, collected 15 days after the yellow fever booster vaccination. The chain links TRBV20-1 to TRBJ2-3, with D perhaps given as TRBD1 or TRBD2 (5 bases each). The source is a man between 25 and 39 years old who received the YFV17D yellow fever vaccine. Here the CDR3 DNA reads TGCAGTGCTAGCCATCAGGGACCCACAGATACGCAGTATTTT. This codes for CSASHQGPTDTQYF.